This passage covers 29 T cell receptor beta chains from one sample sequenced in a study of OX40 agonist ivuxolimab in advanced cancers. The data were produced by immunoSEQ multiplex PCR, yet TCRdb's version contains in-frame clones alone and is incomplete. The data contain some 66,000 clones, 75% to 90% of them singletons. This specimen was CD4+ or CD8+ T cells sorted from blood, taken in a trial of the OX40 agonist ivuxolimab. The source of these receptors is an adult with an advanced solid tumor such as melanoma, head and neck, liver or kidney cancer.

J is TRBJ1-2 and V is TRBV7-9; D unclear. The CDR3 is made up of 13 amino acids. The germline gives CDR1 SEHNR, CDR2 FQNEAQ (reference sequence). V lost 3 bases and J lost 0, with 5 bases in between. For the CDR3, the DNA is TGTGCCAGCAGCTTTATAGCTAACTATGGCTACACCTTC. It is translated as CASSFIANYGYTF.

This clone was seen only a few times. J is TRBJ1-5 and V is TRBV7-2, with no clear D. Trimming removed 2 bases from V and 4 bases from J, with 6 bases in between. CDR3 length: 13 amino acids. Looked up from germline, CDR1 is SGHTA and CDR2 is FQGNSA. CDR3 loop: CASSLQVNQPQHF. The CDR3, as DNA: TGTGCCAGCAGCTTACAAGTGAATCAGCCCCAGCATTTT.

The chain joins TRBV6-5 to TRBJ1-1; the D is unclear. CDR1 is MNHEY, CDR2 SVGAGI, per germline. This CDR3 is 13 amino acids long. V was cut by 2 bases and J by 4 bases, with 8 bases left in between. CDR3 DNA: TGTGCCAGCAGTTACCTGGCGGGCACTGAAGCTTTCTTT. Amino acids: CASSYLAGTEAFF.

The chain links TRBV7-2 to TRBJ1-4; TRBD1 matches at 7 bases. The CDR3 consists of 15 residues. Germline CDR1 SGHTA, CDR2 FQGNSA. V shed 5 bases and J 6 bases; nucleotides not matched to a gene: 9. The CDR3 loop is CASSPVTGVDEKLFF. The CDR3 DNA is TGTGCCAGCAGCCCGGTAACAGGGGTGGATGAAAAACTGTTTTTT.

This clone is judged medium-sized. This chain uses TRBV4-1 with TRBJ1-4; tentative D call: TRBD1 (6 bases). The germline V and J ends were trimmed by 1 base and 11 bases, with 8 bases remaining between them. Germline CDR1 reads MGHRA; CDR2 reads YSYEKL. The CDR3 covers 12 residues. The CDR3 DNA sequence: TGCGCCAGCAGCCAAGGGACAGACAAACTGTTTTTT. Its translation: CASSQGTDKLFF.

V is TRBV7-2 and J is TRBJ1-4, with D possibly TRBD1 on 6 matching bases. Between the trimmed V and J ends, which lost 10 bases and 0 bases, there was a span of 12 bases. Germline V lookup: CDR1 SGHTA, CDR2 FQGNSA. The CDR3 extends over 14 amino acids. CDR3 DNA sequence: TGTGCCACCAAAGGGGGGGCAACTAATGAAAAACTGTTTTTT. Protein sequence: CATKGGATNEKLFF.

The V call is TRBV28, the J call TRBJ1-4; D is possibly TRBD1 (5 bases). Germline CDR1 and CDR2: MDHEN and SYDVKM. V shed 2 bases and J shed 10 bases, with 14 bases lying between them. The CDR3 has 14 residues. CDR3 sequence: CASSLGAGLGKLFF. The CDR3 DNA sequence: TGTGCCAGCAGTTTAGGGGCAGGGTTGGGAAAACTGTTTTTT.

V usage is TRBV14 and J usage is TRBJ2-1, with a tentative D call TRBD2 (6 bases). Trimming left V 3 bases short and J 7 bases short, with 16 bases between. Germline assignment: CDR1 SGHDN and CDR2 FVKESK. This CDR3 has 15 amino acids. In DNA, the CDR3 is TGTGCCAGCAGCCACCCCGGCGGGACGAGAAATGAGCAGTTCTTC. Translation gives CASSHPGGTRNEQFF.

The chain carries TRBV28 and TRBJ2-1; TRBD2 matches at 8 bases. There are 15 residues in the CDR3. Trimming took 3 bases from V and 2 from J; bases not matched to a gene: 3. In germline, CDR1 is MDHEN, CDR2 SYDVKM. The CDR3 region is CASSLGLGTYNEQFF. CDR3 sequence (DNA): TGTGCCAGCAGTTTGGGACTAGGGACCTACAATGAGCAGTTCTTC.

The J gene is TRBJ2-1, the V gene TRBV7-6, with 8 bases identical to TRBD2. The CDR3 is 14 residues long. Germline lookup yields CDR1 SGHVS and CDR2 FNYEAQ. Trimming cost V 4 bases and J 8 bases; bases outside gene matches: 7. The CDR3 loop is CASSSPRRGDEQFF. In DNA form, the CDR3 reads TGTGCCAGCAGCTCCCCAAGGCGGGGGGATGAGCAGTTCTTC.

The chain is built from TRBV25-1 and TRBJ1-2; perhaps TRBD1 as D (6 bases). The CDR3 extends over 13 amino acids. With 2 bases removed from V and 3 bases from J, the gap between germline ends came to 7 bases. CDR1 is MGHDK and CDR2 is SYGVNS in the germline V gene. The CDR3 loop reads CASSEGGDYGYTF. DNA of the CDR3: TGTGCCAGCAGTGAAGGGGGCGACTATGGCTACACCTTC.

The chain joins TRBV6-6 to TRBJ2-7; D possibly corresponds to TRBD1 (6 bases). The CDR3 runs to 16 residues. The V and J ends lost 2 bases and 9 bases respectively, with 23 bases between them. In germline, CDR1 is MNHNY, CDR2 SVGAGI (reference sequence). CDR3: CASSYPADRTQGGQYF. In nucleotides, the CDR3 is TGTGCCAGCAGTTACCCAGCCGACAGGACCCAGGGCGGGCAGTACTTC.

The CDR3 DNA is TGTGCCAGCAGCGTAGCGGCCTCGAAGGGAGAGACCCAGTACTTC. It yields the protein CASSVAASKGETQYF. This chain links TRBV9 with TRBJ2-5; no firm D call. Per germline, CDR1 SGDLS and CDR2 YYNGEE. V was cut by 0 bases and J by 4 bases, with 13 bases left in between. The CDR3 is made up of 15 amino acids.

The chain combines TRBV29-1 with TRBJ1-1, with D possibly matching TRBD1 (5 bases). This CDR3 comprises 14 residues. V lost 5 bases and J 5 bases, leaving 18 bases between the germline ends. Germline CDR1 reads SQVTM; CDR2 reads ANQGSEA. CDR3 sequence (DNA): TGCAGCGTTTCTCACACCGGGACGGATACTGAAGCTTTCTTT. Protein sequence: CSVSHTGTDTEAFF.

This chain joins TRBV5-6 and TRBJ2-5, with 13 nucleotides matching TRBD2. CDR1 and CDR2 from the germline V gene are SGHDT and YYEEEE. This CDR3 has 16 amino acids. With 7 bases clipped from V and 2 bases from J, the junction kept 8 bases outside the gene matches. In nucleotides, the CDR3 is TGTGCCAGCGGGACTAGCGGGATTCTACGACAAGAGACCCAGTACTTC. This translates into CASGTSGILRQETQYF.

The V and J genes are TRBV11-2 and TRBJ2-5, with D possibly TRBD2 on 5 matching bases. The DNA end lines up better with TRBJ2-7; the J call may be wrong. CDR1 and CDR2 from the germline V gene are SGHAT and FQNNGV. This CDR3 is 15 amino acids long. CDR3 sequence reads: CASSLMGSGAYEQYF. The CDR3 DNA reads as TGTGCCAGCAGCCTTATGGGCTCCGGGGCCTACGAGCAGTACTTC.

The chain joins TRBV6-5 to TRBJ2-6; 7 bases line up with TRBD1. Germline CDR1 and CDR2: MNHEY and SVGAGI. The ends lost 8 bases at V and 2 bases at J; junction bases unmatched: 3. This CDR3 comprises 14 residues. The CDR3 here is CASGTGAGANVLTF. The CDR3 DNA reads TGTGCCAGCGGTACAGGGGCTGGGGCCAACGTCCTGACTTTC.

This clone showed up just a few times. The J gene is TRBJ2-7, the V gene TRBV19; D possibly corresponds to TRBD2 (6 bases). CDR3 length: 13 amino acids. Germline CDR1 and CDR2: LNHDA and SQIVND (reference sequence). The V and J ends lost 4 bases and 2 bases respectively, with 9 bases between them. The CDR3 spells CASSTRTTYEQYF. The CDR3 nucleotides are TGTGCCAGTAGTACCCGGACTACCTACGAGCAGTACTTC.

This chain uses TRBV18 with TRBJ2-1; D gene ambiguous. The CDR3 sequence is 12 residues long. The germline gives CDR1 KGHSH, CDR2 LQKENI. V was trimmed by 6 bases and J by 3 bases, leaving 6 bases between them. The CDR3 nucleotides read TGTGCCAGCTCCCAGGACTACAATGAGCAGTTCTTC. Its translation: CASSQDYNEQFF.

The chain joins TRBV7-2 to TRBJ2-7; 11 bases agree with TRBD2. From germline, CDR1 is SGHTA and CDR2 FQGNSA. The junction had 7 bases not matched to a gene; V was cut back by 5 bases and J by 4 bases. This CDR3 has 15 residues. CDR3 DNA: TGTGCCAGCAGCCTTAGCGGGAGGGCCTTGTACGAGCAGTACTTC. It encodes CASSLSGRALYEQYF.

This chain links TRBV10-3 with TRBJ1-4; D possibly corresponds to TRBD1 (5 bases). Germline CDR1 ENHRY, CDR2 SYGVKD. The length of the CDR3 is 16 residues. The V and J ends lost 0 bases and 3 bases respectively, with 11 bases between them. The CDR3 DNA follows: TGTGCCATCAGTGAGTCAGGAGGAGGGGCTAATGAAAAACTGTTTTTT. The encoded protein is CAISESGGGANEKLFF.

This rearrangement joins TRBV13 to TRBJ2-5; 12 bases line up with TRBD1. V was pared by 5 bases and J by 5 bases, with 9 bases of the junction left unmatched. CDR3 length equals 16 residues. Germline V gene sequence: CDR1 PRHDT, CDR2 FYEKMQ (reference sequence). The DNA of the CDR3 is TGTGCCAGCAGCCTCAACCGGGACAGGGGGCCGGAGACCCAGTACTTC. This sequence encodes CASSLNRDRGPETQYF.

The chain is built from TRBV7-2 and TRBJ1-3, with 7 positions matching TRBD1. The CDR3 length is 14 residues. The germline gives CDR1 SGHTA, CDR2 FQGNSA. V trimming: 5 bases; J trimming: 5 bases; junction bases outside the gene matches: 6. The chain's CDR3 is CASSLGTDRNTIYF. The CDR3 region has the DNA TGTGCCAGCAGCCTCGGGACAGACCGAAACACCATATATTTT. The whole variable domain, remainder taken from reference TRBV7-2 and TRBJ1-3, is GAGVSQSPSNKVTEKGKDVELRCDPISGHTALYWYRQSLGQGLEFLIYFQGNSAPDKSGLPSDRFSAERTGGSVSTLTIQRTQQEDSAVYLCASSLGTDRNTIYFGEGSWLTVV.

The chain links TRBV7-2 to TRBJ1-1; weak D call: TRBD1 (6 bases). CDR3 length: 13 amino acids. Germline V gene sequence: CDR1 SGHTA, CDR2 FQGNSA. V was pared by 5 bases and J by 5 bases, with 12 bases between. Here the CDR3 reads CASSLTGKTEAFF. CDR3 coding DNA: TGTGCCAGCAGCCTAACAGGGAAGACTGAAGCTTTCTTT.

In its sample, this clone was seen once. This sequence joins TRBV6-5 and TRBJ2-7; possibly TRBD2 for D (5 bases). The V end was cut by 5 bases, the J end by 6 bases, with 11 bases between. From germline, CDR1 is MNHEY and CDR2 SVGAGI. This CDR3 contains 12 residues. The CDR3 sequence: CASSRNEGEQYF. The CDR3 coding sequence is TGTGCCAGCAGTCGTAACGAGGGCGAGCAGTACTTC.

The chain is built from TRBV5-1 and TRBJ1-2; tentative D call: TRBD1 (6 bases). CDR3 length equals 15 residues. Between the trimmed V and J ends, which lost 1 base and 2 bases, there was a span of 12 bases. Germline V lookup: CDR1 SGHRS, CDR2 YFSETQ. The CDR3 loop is CASSLRGTFNYGYTF. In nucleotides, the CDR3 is TGCGCCAGCAGCTTGAGGGGGACCTTCAACTATGGCTACACCTTC.

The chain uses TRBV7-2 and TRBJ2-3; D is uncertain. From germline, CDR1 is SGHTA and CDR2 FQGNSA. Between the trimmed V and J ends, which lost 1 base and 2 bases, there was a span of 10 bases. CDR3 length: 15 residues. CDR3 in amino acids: CASSLGTQSTDTQYF. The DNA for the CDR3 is TGTGCCAGCAGCTTAGGTACGCAGTCCACAGATACGCAGTATTTT.

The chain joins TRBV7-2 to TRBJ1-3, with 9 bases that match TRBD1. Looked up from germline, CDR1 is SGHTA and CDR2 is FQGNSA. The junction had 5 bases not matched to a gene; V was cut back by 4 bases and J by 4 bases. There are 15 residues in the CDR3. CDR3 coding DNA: TGTGCCAGCAGCTACGGGACAGGGAAAGGAAACACCATATATTTT. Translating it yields CASSYGTGKGNTIYF.

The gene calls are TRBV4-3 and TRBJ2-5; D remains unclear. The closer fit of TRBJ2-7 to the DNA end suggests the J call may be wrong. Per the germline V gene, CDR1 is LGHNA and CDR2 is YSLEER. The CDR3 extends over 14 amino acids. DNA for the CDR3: TGCGCCAGCAGCCAAGCAGGTCCCAACTACGAGCAGTACTTC. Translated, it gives CASSQAGPNYEQYF.